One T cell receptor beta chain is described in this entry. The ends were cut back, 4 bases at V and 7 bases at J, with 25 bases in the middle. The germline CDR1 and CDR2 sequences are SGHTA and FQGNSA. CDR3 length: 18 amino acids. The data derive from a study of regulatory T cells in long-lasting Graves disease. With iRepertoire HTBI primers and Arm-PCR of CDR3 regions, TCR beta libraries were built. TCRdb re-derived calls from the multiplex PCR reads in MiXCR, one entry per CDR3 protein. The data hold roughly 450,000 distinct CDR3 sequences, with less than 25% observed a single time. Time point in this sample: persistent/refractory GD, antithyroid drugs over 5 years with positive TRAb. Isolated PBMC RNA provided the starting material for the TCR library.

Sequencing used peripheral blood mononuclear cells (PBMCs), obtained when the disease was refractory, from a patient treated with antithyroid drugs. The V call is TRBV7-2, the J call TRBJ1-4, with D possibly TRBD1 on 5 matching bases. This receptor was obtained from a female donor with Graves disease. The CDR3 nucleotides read TGTGCCAGCAGCTACTACCCATGGTCTGTTCTGGGGGGTGAAAAACTGTTTTTT. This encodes CASSYYPWSVLGGEKLFF.